The 14 T cell receptor beta chains listed next were all sequenced from one sample in a study of graft-versus-host responses after intestinal transplantation. Each mixed lymphocyte reaction held about 200,000 CFSE-labeled responders and about 200,000 irradiated violet-dye-labeled stimulators. The repertoire was sequenced with immunoSEQ multiplex PCR; TCRdb's copy has only in-frame clones and lacks some. The sample yields several thousand clones, roughly a quarter seen once. Specimen: alloreactive CD8+ T cells from a mixed lymphocyte reaction culture, collected before transplantation. Subset given: CFSE-low proliferating T cells sorted from approximately 6-day pre-transplant mixed lymphocyte reaction (GvH or HvG direction). All receptors derive from a human patient who was an organ donor for intestinal transplantation.

The CDR3 here is CASSYGTGGFEQYF. CDR3 DNA sequence: TGTGCCAGTAGTTACGGGACAGGAGGCTTCGAGCAGTACTTC. The chain has TRBV19 and TRBJ2-7; 8 bases fit TRBD1. The germline CDR1 and CDR2 sequences are LNHDA and SQIVND (reference sequence). Germline trimming cut 5 bases from V and 6 bases from J; bases unmatched to any gene: 9. The CDR3 is 14 amino acids.

By sample share, this clone is medium-sized (0.01 to 0.1%). The chain employs TRBV28 and TRBJ1-1; tentatively, D is TRBD1 (5 bases). CDR3 length: 16 amino acids. Germline V gene lookup returns CDR1 MDHEN and CDR2 SYDVKM. V was pared by 1 base and J by 1 base, with 13 bases between. The DNA for the CDR3 is TGTGCCAGCAGTTTATTCTGGGGGTCCTCGAACACTGAAGCTTTCTTT. This translates into CASSLFWGSSNTEAFF.

This clone was counted between two and nine times. V and J are TRBV4-3 and TRBJ1-5; 8 bases line up with TRBD1. The germline V gene encodes CDR1 LGHNA and CDR2 YSLEER. The trim removed 1 base at V and 4 bases at J, leaving 6 bases unmatched. This CDR3 has 16 residues. The CDR3 DNA is TGCGCCAGCAGCCAAGCCGGGTACAGGGGGAATCAGCCCCAGCATTTT. This gives the protein CASSQAGYRGNQPQHF.

The chain employs TRBV30 and TRBJ2-7; D ambiguous. The CDR3 is made up of 11 amino acids. Trimming cost V 0 bases and J 9 bases, with 9 bases left between them. In germline, CDR1 is GTSNPN, CDR2 SVGIG (reference sequence). In DNA, the CDR3 is TGTGCCTGGAGTGTTTGGTTGTGGCAGTACTTC. This translates into CAWSVWLWQYF.

The CDR3 region has the DNA TGTGCCAGCAGCTTAGTTGGGGGGCCTGGCTACACCTTC. Translation: CASSLVGGPGYTF. J is TRBJ1-2 and V is TRBV7-9, with D perhaps matching TRBD1 (6 bases). The CDR3 is 13 residues long. The V end was cut by 1 base, the J end by 7 bases, with 10 bases between. The germline gives CDR1 SEHNR, CDR2 FQNEAQ (reference sequence).

This clone appeared a few times. CDR3 bases: TGTGCCAGCAGCTTAGGTATGTGGAACGAGCAGTACTTC. It translates to CASSLGMWNEQYF. This rearrangement joins TRBV11-2 to TRBJ2-7, with D uncertain. V lost 1 base and J 5 bases, leaving 9 bases between the germline ends. The germline gives CDR1 SGHAT, CDR2 FQNNGV. This CDR3 is 13 amino acids long.

The chain couples TRBV11-2 to TRBJ2-4; tentatively, D is TRBD2 (5 bases). Germline loops: CDR1 SGHAT, CDR2 FQNNGV. Trimming cost V 1 base and J 0 bases, with 7 bases left between them. The CDR3 spans 15 residues. For the CDR3, the DNA is TGTGCCAGCAGCTTAGGACTACTAGCCAAAAACATTCAGTACTTC. Encoded protein: CASSLGLLAKNIQYF.

This sequence joins TRBV7-6 and TRBJ2-7, with D perhaps matching TRBD2 (6 bases). CDR3 length: 17 amino acids. The germline V gene encodes CDR1 SGHVS and CDR2 FNYEAQ. V shed 1 base and J shed 2 bases, with 18 bases lying between them. For the CDR3, the DNA is TGTGCCAGCAGCTTAGAGGGAGGAGGGGCCCCTACCTACGAGCAGTACTTC. This encodes CASSLEGGGAPTYEQYF. Combining the CDR3 with reference TRBV7-6 and TRBJ2-7 gives the whole variable domain GAGVSQSPRYKVTKRGQDVALRCDPISGHVSLYWYRQALGQGPEFLTYFNYEAQQDKSGLPNDRFSAERPEGSISTLTIQRTEQRDSAMYRCASSLEGGGAPTYEQYFGPGTRLTVT.

The J gene is TRBJ2-7, the V gene TRBV5-6, with 9 bases lining up with TRBD2. The CDR3 covers 15 residues. Germline assignment: CDR1 SGHDT and CDR2 YYEEEE. The junction had 10 bases not matched to a gene; V was cut back by 4 bases and J by 5 bases. CDR3 sequence reads: CASSPEAGGPDEQYF. The CDR3 bases are TGTGCCAGCAGCCCAGAGGCGGGAGGGCCGGACGAGCAGTACTTC.

The V call is TRBV5-1, the J call TRBJ1-2; maybe TRBD1 (6 bases). Trimming shortened V by 6 bases and J by 2 bases, and 8 bases separated the two germline ends. The CDR3 has 12 residues. The germline CDR1 and CDR2 sequences are SGHRS and YFSETQ. CDR3 protein: CASTGENYGYTF. The CDR3 bases are TGCGCCAGCACAGGGGAAAACTATGGCTACACCTTC.

The chain employs TRBV2 and TRBJ2-7, with a possible D match to TRBD2 (6 bases). The CDR3 loop spans 14 amino acids. Looked up from germline, CDR1 is SNHLY and CDR2 is FYNNEI. V was trimmed by 5 bases and J by 2 bases, leaving 13 bases between them. The CDR3 reads CASSPGTYTYEQYF. The DNA for the CDR3 is TGTGCCAGCAGTCCCGGGACTTACACCTACGAGCAGTACTTC.

This clone was seen a single time. The chain has TRBV6-4 and TRBJ1-5; tentative D call: TRBD1 (5 bases). V dropped 4 bases and J dropped 11 bases, with 18 bases sitting between them. Germline-derived CDR1 and CDR2 are MRHNA and SNTAGT. CDR3 size: 14 residues. CDR3 amino acids: CASSGTPVIMAQHF. The CDR3 bases are TGTGCCAGCAGTGGGACACCCGTCATCATGGCCCAGCATTTT.

This clone was found a few times. The rearrangement joins TRBV7-8 to TRBJ2-7, with D possibly matching TRBD1 (6 bases). Per germline, CDR1 SGHVS and CDR2 FQNEAQ. The ends were cut back, 3 bases at V and 3 bases at J, with 9 bases in the middle. CDR3 length equals 13 residues. The CDR3 DNA sequence: TGTGCCAGCAGCTTGGCACAGGGCTACGAGCAGTACTTC. As protein: CASSLAQGYEQYF.

The chain recombines TRBV4-2 with TRBJ2-3; 7 bases agree with TRBD2. Germline CDR1 reads LGHNA; CDR2 reads YNFKEQ. V was pared by 0 bases and J by 2 bases, with 5 bases of the junction left unmatched. This CDR3 region has 16 residues. CDR3 DNA: TGTGCCAGCAGCCAAGAGGCAGGACTAGACACAGATACGCAGTATTTT. This sequence encodes CASSQEAGLDTDTQYF.